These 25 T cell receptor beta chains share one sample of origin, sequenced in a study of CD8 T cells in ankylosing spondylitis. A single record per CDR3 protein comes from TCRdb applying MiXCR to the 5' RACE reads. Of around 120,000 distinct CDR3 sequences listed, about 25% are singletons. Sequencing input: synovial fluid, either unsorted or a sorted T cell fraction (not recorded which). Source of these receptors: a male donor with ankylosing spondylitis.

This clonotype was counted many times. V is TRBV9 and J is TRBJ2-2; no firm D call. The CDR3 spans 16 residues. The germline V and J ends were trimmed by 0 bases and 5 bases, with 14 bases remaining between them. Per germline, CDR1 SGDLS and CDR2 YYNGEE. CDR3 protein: CASSVEWSLGTGELFF. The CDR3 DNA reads TGTGCCAGCAGCGTAGAATGGAGTTTGGGAACCGGGGAGCTGTTTTTT.

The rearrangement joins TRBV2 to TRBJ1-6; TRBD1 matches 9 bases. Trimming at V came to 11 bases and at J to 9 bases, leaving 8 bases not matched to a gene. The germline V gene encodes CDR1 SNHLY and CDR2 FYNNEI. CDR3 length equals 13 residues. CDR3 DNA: TGTGCCGTACAGGGGGCGCCGGGTTCACCCCTCCACTTT. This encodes CAVQGAPGSPLHF.

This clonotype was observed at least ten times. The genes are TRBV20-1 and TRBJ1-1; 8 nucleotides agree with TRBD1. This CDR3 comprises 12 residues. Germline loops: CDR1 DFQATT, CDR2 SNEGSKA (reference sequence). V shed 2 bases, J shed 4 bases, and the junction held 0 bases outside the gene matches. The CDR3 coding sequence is TGCAGTGCTAGACAGGGGGCCACTGAAGCTTTCTTT. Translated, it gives CSARQGATEAFF.

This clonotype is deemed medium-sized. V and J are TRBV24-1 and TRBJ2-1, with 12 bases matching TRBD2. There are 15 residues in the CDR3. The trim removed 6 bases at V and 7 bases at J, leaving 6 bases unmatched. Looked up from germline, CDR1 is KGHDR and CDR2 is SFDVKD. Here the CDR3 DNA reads TGTGCCACCAGTCTGACTAGCGGGAGTAGGAATGAGCAGTTCTTC. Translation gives CATSLTSGSRNEQFF.

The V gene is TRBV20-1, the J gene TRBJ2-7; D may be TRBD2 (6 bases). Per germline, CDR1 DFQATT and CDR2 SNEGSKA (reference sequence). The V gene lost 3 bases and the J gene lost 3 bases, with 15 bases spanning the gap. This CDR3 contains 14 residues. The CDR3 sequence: CSARDSSVVYEQYF. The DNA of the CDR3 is TGCAGTGCTAGGGATTCTAGCGTTGTCTACGAGCAGTACTTC.

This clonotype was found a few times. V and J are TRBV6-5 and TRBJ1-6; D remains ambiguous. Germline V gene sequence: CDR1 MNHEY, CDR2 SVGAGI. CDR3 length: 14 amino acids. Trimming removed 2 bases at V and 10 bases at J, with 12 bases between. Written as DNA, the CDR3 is TGTGCCAGCAGTTACGGGCTGAGAGAATCACCCCTCCACTTT. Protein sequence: CASSYGLRESPLHF.

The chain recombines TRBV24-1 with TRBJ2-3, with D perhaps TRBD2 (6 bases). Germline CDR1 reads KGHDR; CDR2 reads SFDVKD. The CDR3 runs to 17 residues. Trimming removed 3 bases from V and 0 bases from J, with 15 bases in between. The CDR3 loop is CATSDPLSGASTDTQYF. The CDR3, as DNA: TGTGCCACCAGTGATCCCCTTAGCGGAGCTAGCACAGATACGCAGTATTTT.

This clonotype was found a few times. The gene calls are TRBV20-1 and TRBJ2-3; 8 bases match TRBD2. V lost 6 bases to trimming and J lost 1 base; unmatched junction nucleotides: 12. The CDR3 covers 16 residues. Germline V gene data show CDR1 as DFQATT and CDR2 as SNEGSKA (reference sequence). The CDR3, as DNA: TGCAGTGCCCTGAGTGTAGCGGGGCCTGGCACAGATACGCAGTATTTT. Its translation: CSALSVAGPGTDTQYF.

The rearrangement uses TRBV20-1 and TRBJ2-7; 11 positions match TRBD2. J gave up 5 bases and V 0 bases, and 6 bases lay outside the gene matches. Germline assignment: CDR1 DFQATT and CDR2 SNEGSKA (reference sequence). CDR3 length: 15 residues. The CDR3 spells CSARDPASGRHEQYF. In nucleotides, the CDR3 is TGCAGTGCTAGAGATCCCGCTAGCGGGAGGCACGAGCAGTACTTC.

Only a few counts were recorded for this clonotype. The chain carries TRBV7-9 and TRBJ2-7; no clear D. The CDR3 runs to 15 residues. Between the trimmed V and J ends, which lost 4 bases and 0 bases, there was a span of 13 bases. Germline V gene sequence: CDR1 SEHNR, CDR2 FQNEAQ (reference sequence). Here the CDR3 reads CASSWSSSSSYEQYF. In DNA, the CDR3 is TGTGCCAGCAGCTGGTCGTCCAGCAGCTCCTACGAGCAGTACTTC.

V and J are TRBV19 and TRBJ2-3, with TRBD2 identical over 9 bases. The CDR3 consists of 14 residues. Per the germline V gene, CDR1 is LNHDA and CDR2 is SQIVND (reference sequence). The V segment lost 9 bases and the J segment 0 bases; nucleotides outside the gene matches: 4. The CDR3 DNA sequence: TGTGCCAGCCTAGCGGGAACTAGCACAGATACGCAGTATTTT. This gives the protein CASLAGTSTDTQYF.

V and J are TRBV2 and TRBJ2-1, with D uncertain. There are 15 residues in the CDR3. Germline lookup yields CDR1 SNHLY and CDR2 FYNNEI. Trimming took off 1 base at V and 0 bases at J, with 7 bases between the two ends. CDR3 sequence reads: CASSEVPHSYNEQFF. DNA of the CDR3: TGTGCCAGCAGTGAAGTTCCGCACTCCTACAATGAGCAGTTCTTC.

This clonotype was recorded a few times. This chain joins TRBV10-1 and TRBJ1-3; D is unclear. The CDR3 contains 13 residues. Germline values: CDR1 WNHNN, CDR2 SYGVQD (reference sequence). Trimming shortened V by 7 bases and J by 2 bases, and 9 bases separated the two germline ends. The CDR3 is CASKRRAGNTIYF. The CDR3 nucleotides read TGCGCCAGCAAACGGAGGGCTGGAAACACCATATATTTT.

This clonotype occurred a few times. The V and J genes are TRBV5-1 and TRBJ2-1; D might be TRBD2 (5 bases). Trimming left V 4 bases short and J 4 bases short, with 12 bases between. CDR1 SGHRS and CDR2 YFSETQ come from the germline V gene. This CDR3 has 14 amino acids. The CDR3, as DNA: TGCGCCAGCAGCGAGGCTAGCCTGTACAATGAGCAGTTCTTC. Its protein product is CASSEASLYNEQFF. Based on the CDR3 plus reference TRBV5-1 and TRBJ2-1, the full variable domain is KAGVTQTPRYLIKTRGQQVTLSCSPISGHRSVSWYQQTPGQGLQFLFEYFSETQRNKGNFPGRFSGRQFSNSRSEMNVSTLELGDSALYLCASSEASLYNEQFFGPGTRLTVL.

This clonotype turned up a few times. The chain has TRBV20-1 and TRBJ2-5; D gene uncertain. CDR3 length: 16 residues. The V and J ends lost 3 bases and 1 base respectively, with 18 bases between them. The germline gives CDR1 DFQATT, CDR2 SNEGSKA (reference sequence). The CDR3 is CSASSFAARSQETQYF. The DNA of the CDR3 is TGCAGTGCTAGTAGCTTCGCGGCGAGGTCCCAAGAGACCCAGTACTTC.

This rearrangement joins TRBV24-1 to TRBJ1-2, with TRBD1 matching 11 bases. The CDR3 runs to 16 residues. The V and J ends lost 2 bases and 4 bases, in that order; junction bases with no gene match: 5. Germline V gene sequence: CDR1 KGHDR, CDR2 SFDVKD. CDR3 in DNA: TGTGCCACCAGTGATTCGGGACAGGGGGAAATCTATGGCTACACCTTC. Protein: CATSDSGQGEIYGYTF.

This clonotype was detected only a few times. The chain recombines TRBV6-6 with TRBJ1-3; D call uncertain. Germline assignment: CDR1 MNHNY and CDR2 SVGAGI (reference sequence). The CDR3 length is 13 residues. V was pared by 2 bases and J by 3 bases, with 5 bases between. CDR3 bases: TGTGCCAGCAGTTACGGGGATGGAAACACCATATATTTT. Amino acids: CASSYGDGNTIYF.

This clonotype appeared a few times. CDR3 region: CASSLRGGADYGYTF. As DNA, the CDR3 is TGTGCCAGCAGCTTAAGAGGGGGGGCCGACTATGGCTACACCTTC. This rearrangement joins TRBV7-2 to TRBJ1-2, with D perhaps TRBD1 (6 bases). CDR3 length: 15 amino acids. The V gene's germline CDR1 is SGHTA and CDR2 FQGNSA. V was clipped by 2 bases and J by 3 bases, with 13 bases between them.

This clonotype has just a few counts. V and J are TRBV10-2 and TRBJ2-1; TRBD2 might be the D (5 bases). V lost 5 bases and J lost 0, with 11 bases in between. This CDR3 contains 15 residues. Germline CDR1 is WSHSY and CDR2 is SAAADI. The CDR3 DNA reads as TGCGCCAGCAGTAAGGACTGGAACTCCTACAATGAGCAGTTCTTC. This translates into CASSKDWNSYNEQFF.

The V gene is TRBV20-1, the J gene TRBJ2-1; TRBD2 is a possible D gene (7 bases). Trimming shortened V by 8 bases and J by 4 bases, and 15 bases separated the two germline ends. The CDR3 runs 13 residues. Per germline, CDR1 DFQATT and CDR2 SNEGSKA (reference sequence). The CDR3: CSNQGRAYNEQFF. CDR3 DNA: TGCAGTAACCAGGGGAGGGCTTACAATGAGCAGTTCTTC.

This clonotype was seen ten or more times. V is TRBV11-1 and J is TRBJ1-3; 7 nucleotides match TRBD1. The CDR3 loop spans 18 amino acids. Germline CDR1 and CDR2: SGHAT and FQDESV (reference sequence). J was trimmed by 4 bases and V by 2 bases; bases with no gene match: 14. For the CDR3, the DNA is TGTGCCAGCAGCTTACGCATCTCCGACAGGGCTGCAGGAAACACCATATATTTT. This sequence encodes CASSLRISDRAAGNTIYF.

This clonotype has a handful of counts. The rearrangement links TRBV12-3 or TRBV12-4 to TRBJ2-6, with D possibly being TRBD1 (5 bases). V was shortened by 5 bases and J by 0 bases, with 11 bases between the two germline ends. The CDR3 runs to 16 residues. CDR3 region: CASSRGSVSGANVLTF. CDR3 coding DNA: TGTGCCAGCAGTAGGGGTTCGGTCTCTGGGGCCAACGTCCTGACTTTC.

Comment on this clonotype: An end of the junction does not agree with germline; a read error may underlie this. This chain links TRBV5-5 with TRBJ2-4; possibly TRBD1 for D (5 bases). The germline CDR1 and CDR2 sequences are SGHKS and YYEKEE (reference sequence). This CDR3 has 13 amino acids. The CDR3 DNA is TGTGCCAGCAGCTTGGAGGGCGCAGGGTTGAGGAACTTC. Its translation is CASSLEGAGLRNF. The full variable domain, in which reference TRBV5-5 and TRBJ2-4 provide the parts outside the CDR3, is DAGVTQSPTHLIKTRGQQVTLRCSPISGHKSVSWYQQVLGQGPQFIFQYYEKEERGRGNFPDRFSARQFPNYSSELNVNALLLGDSALYLCASSLEGAGLRNFGAGTRLSVL.

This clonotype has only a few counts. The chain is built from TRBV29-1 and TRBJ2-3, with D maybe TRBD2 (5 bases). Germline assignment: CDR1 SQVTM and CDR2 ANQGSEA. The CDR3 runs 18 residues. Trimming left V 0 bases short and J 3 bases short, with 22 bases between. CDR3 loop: CSVEETDSRAPRTDTQYF. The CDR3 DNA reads TGCAGCGTTGAAGAAACAGATTCGAGGGCCCCGAGGACAGATACGCAGTATTTT.

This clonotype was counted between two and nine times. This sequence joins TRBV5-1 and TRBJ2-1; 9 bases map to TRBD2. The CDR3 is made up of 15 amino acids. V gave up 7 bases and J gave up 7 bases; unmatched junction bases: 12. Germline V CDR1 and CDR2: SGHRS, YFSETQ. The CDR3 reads CASWGREGPGNEQFF. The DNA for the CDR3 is TGCGCCAGCTGGGGGCGGGAGGGCCCGGGTAATGAGCAGTTCTTC.